A selection of T cell receptor beta chains follows, all from one sample in a study of OX40 agonist ivuxolimab in advanced cancers. Sequencing was performed with immunoSEQ multiplex PCR; in TCRdb, only in-frame clones are kept and a portion is missing. The top ten clones hold more than 13% of a sample with 55,000 to 65,000 clones, around 90% of them seen once. This sample comprised CD4+ or CD8+ T cells sorted from blood, obtained in a trial of the OX40 agonist ivuxolimab. These TCRs come from an adult with an advanced solid tumor such as melanoma, head and neck, liver or kidney cancer. The CDR3 runs from the conserved cysteine through the conserved F or W.

J gene: TRBJ2-1; V gene: TRBV4-3; CDR3 protein: CASSQEGAGGRYNEQFF
J gene: TRBJ2-1; V gene: TRBV11-2; CDR3 protein: CASSLAMGQNNEQFF
J gene: TRBJ2-1; V gene: TRBV5-4; CDR3 protein: CASSLSPGSSYNEQFF
J gene: TRBJ2-1; V gene: TRBV2; CDR3 protein: CASSGVRGNEQFF
J gene: TRBJ2-3; V gene: TRBV14; CDR3 protein: CASSQAGGRAIWGADTQYF
J gene: TRBJ1-5; V gene: TRBV6-6; CDR3 protein: CASSSGQGKMNQPQHF
J gene: TRBJ1-1; V gene: TRBV29-1; CDR3 protein: CSAGEAINTEAFF
J gene: TRBJ2-3; V gene: TRBV10-3; CDR3 protein: CAIRERLPTDTQYF
J gene: TRBJ1-5; V gene: TRBV7-6; CDR3 protein: CASSLAGGAGQPQHF
J gene: TRBJ1-1; V gene: TRBV28; CDR3 protein: CAGSMTGNEAFF
J gene: TRBJ2-4; V gene: TRBV4-3; CDR3 protein: CASSQDYGDDIQYF
J gene: TRBJ2-5; V gene: TRBV7-2; CDR3 protein: CASSFGLAGETQYF
J gene: TRBJ2-1; V gene: TRBV7-9; CDR3 protein: CASSSGTSGRNEQFF
J gene: TRBJ2-7; V gene: TRBV6-1; CDR3 protein: CAKAGTGSYEQYF
J gene: TRBJ2-3; V gene: TRBV18; CDR3 protein: CASSPLGGPTDTQYF
J gene: TRBJ2-6; V gene: TRBV19; CDR3 protein: CASSIPSHSGANVLTF